A single sample is the source of the 15 T cell receptor beta chains below, sequenced in a study of T-cell memory formation after mild COVID-19. A single record per CDR3 protein comes from TCRdb applying MiXCR to the 5' RACE reads. This table holds approximately 260,000 distinct CDR3 sequences, over 15% found once. The sequencing input was PBMCs or a T cell subset sorted from them (not recorded which). These TCRs come from a man between 18 and 29 years old who had mild COVID-19 (a few samples of this study predate the infection). Cell type and time point are not known.

This chain links TRBV6-1 with TRBJ1-2, with D perhaps matching TRBD1 (5 bases). The CDR3 loop spans 15 amino acids. With 4 bases removed from V and 0 bases from J, the gap between germline ends came to 12 bases. Germline V gene data show CDR1 as MNHNS and CDR2 as SASEGT. The CDR3 DNA reads as TGTGCCAGCAGTGTGGGGGATCTGGCTAACTATGGCTACACCTTC. Its translation: CASSVGDLANYGYTF.

This sequence joins TRBV7-9 and TRBJ1-1; 9 positions match TRBD1. The germline CDR1 and CDR2 sequences are SEHNR and FQNEAQ (reference sequence). V gave up 4 bases and J gave up 11 bases; unmatched junction bases: 5. This CDR3 has 12 residues. The CDR3 reads CASSWTGEMAFF. As DNA, the CDR3 is TGTGCCAGCAGCTGGACAGGGGAGATGGCTTTCTTT.

The chain recombines TRBV21-1 with TRBJ2-5. TRBV21-1 has pseudogene status. The CDR3 runs 19 residues. CDR3 sequence (DNA): TGTGCCAGCAGCATGGAATGGGCAGCAGAAACAGTAGCCAAAGAGACCCAGTACTTC. Its protein is CASSMEWAAETVAKETQYF.

In this sample, this clonotype turned up a few times. The genes are TRBV4-2 and TRBJ2-1; D might be TRBD2 (5 bases). Germline V gene sequence: CDR1 LGHNA, CDR2 YNFKEQ. Trimming cost V 0 bases and J 4 bases, with 10 bases left between them. CDR3 size: 15 residues. CDR3 protein: CASSQDRTGYNEQFF. The CDR3 DNA reads as TGTGCCAGCAGCCAAGACCGAACGGGGTACAATGAGCAGTTCTTC.

The chain employs TRBV28 and TRBJ2-3, with TRBD2 matching over 7 bases. The CDR3 covers 18 residues. In germline, CDR1 is MDHEN, CDR2 SYDVKM. After removal of 4 bases from V and 3 bases from J, the junction contained 16 bases not matched to a gene. CDR3 nucleotides: TGTGCCAGCAGTTCCCATACCGGGAGCGGGGAGAGGACAGATACGCAGTATTTT. It encodes CASSSHTGSGERTDTQYF.

This clonotype showed up just a few times. V gene TRBV15 combines with J gene TRBJ2-3; TRBD2 matches 12 bases. This CDR3 is built from 15 residues. Germline-derived CDR1 and CDR2 are LNHNV and YYDKDF (reference sequence). Unmatched junction bases numbered 1, after V lost 1 base and J lost 5 bases. CDR3 in amino acids: CATSRVLAGGDTQYF. CDR3 sequence (DNA): TGTGCCACCAGCAGAGTACTAGCGGGGGGAGATACGCAGTATTTT.

The table lists this clonotype with many counts. The genes are TRBV7-2 and TRBJ1-5; the D gene is possibly TRBD1 (5 bases). Trimming took 8 bases from V and 7 from J, leaving 15 bases between them. Germline-derived CDR1 and CDR2 are SGHTA and FQGNSA. This CDR3 spans 13 amino acids. As DNA, the CDR3 is TGTGCCAGCTCGAGAGGGACCGGACAGCCCCAGCATTTT. This sequence encodes CASSRGTGQPQHF.

Ten or more counts support this clonotype. The chain has TRBV20-1 and TRBJ2-3; tentatively, D is TRBD2 (5 bases). Trimming left V 5 bases short and J 1 base short, with 16 bases between. The CDR3 totals 15 residues. Germline-derived CDR1 and CDR2 are DFQATT and SNEGSKA (reference sequence). CDR3 loop: CSALDWPDGTDTQYF. The CDR3, as DNA: TGCAGTGCTTTGGACTGGCCCGACGGCACAGATACGCAGTATTTT.

V and J are TRBV27 and TRBJ2-3; 7 nucleotides match TRBD2. Germline trimming cut 3 bases from V and 6 bases from J; bases unmatched to any gene: 3. The V gene's germline CDR1 is MNHEY and CDR2 SMNVEV (reference sequence). This CDR3 spans 13 amino acids. The CDR3 loop reads CASSFGLGDTQYF. As DNA, the CDR3 is TGTGCCAGCAGTTTCGGACTAGGGGATACGCAGTATTTT.

J is TRBJ2-2 and V is TRBV27; D is tentatively TRBD1 or TRBD2 (5 bases each). The V gene lost 7 bases and the J gene lost 2 bases, with 14 bases spanning the gap. This CDR3 is built from 15 residues. Germline CDR1 reads MNHEY; CDR2 reads SMNVEV (reference sequence). The CDR3 is CASMGVHTNTGELFF. DNA for the CDR3: TGTGCCAGCATGGGGGTGCATACTAACACCGGGGAGCTGTTTTTT.

This clonotype was seen more than once but under ten times. The rearrangement uses TRBV5-4 and TRBJ2-3; D is possibly TRBD2 (6 bases). Germline loops: CDR1 SGHNT, CDR2 YYREEE (reference sequence). This CDR3 region has 14 residues. Trimming took 4 bases from V and 1 from J, leaving 10 bases between them. DNA of the CDR3: TGTGCCAGCAGCAAAATAGCGGGCACAGATACGCAGTATTTT. Encoded protein: CASSKIAGTDTQYF. Using reference TRBV5-4 and TRBJ2-3 for the parts outside the CDR3, the full variable domain is ETGVTQSPTHLIKTRGQQVTLRCSSQSGHNTVSWYQQALGQGPQFIFQYYREEENGRGNFPPRFSGLQFPNYSSELNVNALELDDSALYLCASSKIAGTDTQYFGPGTRLTVL.

This chain uses TRBV5-1 with TRBJ1-2; unclear D gene. Trimming took 0 bases from V and 6 from J, leaving 15 bases between them. The CDR3 is made up of 15 amino acids. Germline V CDR1 and CDR2: SGHRS, YFSETQ. CDR3 sequence: CASSLAAAVRDGYTF. The CDR3 nucleotides read TGCGCCAGCAGCTTGGCAGCGGCTGTTAGGGATGGCTACACCTTC.

This clonotype occurred a few times. The rearrangement joins TRBV12-3 or TRBV12-4 to TRBJ1-2; D is possibly TRBD1 (6 bases). The CDR3 has 15 amino acids. The V end was cut by 6 bases, the J end by 7 bases, with 21 bases between. Written as DNA, the CDR3 is TGTGCCAGCAGCTCCCGAGCCAGGGGTGTTCGTGGCTACACCTTC. Amino acid sequence: CASSSRARGVRGYTF.

The chain uses TRBV4-3 and TRBJ2-1; 7 nucleotides agree with TRBD1. V trimming: 2 bases; J trimming: 5 bases; junction bases outside the gene matches: 18. The CDR3 is made up of 19 amino acids. Per germline, CDR1 LGHNA and CDR2 YSLEER. CDR3 region: CASSQQDRLKGAIHNEQFF. Here the CDR3 DNA reads TGCGCCAGCAGCCAACAAGATCGTCTAAAGGGGGCCATCCACAATGAGCAGTTCTTC.

As for this clonotype: This clone may be a read error of a much larger clone one base away. The conserved closing phenylalanine or tryptophan is absent in this CDR3, likely reflecting a read error. The J gene is TRBJ2-3, the V gene TRBV7-6; the match to TRBD2 covers 8 bases. The germline V gene has CDR1 SGHVS and CDR2 FNYEAQ. Losses at the gene ends were 5 bases for V and 11 bases for J; bases not matched to a gene: 12. The CDR3 covers 14 residues. The CDR3: CASSPLGSGVGQYI. CDR3 nucleotides: TGTGCCAGCAGCCCCTTGGGTAGCGGGGTTGGGCAGTATATT.